One sample yielded the 2 T cell receptor beta chains listed below, sequenced in a study of blood T cell repertoires in COVID-19. Sequencing used immunoSEQ multiplex PCR; TCRdb keeps in-frame clones, though not all of them. Here the sample spans fewer than 250,000 clones, 86% being singletons. The sample taken for sequencing was peripheral blood. Receptors were obtained from a woman aged 55-69 years who had recovered from COVID-19.

The V call is TRBV19, the J call TRBJ2-7, with D possibly TRBD1 on 6 matching bases. This CDR3 is built from 13 residues. The germline V gene has CDR1 LNHDA and CDR2 SQIVND (reference sequence). V was shortened by 4 bases and J by 2 bases, with 9 bases between the two germline ends. CDR3 DNA sequence: TGTGCCAGTAGTACAGGGGATCCCTACGAGCAGTACTTC. It translates to CASSTGDPYEQYF. Filled out from reference TRBV19 and TRBJ2-7, the complete variable domain reads DGGITQSPKYLFRKEGQNVTLSCEQNLNHDAMYWYRQDPGQGLRLIYYSQIVNDFQKGDIAEGYSVSREKKESFPLTVTSAQKNPTAFYLCASSTGDPYEQYFGPGTRLTVT.

The chain combines TRBV24-1 with TRBJ2-6, with a possible D match to TRBD1 (6 bases). Germline V gene sequence: CDR1 KGHDR, CDR2 SFDVKD. This CDR3 is 18 amino acids long. The V end was cut by 0 bases, the J end by 5 bases, with 16 bases between. In DNA, the CDR3 is TGTGCCACCAGTGATTTGCCCCAGGGTAGGGGGAGGGCCAACGTCCTGACTTTC. It specifies CATSDLPQGRGRANVLTF.